This T cell receptor beta chain was sequenced during a study of shared clonotypes between healthy human individuals. Genomic DNA from unsorted samples was obtained from around 93 million PBMCs (per sample). Unmatched junction bases numbered 18, after V lost 6 bases and J lost 6 bases. This CDR3 contains 17 residues. Method: immunoSEQ multiplex PCR; TCRdb's copy keeps in-frame clones and lacks some. Of 400,000 to 500,000 clones listed, less than 80% are singletons. This chain uses TRBV6-7 with TRBJ2-5, with 8 bases lining up with TRBD1. TRBV6-7 is assigned to the ORF class and has an uncertain function. Sequenced: PBMCs. The receptor was isolated from a woman in her forties in good health. Some clones in this sample may be carry-over from other donors' samples. The CDR3 nucleotides are TGTGCCAGCAGGGCCGGGACAGGCTTGGGCCAAGTTAAGACCCAGTACTTC. Translated: CASRAGTGLGQVKTQYF.